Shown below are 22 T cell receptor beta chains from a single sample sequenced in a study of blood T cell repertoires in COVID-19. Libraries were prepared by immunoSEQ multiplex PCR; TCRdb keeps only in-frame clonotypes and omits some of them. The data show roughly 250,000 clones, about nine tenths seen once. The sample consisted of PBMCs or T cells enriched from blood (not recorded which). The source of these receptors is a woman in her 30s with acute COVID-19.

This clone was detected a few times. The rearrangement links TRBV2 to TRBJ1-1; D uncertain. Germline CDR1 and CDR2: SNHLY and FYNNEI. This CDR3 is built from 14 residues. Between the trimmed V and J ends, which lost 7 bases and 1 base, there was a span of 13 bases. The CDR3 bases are TGTGCCAGCACCTCATGGGGAGCGAACACTGAAGCTTTCTTT. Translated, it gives CASTSWGANTEAFF.

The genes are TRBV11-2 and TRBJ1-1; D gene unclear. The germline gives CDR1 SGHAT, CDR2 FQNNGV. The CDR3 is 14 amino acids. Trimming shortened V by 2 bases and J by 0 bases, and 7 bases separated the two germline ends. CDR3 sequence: CASSLTQLNTEAFF. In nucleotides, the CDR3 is TGTGCCAGCAGCTTAACACAGCTGAACACTGAAGCTTTCTTT. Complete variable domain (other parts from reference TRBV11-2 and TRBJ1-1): EAGVAQSPRYKIIEKRQSVAFWCNPISGHATLYWYQQILGQGPKLLIQFQNNGVVDDSQLPKDRFSAERLKGVDSTLKIQPAKLEDSAVYLCASSLTQLNTEAFFGQGTRLTVV.

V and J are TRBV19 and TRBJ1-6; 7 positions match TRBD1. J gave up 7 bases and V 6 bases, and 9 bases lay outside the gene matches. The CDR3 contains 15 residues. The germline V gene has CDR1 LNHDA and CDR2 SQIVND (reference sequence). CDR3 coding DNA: TGTGCCAGTAGACATGAACCGGGACAGAATTCACCCCTCCACTTT. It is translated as CASRHEPGQNSPLHF. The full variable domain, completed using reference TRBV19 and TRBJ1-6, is DGGITQSPKYLFRKEGQNVTLSCEQNLNHDAMYWYRQDPGQGLRLIYYSQIVNDFQKGDIAEGYSVSREKKESFPLTVTSAQKNPTAFYLCASRHEPGQNSPLHFGNGTRLTVT.

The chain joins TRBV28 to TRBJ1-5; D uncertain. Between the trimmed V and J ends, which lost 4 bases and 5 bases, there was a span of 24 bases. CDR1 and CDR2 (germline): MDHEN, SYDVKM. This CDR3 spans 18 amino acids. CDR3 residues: CASSSPDASAVVDQPQHF. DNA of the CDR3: TGTGCCAGCAGTTCTCCGGACGCTAGCGCCGTCGTGGATCAGCCCCAGCATTTT.

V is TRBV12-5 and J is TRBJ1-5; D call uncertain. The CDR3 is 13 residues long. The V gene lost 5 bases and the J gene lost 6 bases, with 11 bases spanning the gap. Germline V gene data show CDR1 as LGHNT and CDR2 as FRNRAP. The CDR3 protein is CASGPTQRQPQHF. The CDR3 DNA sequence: TGTGCTAGTGGTCCAACCCAGCGTCAGCCCCAGCATTTT.

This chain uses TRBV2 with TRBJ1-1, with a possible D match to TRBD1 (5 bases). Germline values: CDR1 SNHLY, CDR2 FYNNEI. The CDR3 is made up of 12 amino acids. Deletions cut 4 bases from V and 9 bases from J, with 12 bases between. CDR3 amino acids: CASSGKGMKAFF. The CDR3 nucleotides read TGTGCCAGCAGTGGAAAGGGGATGAAAGCTTTCTTT.

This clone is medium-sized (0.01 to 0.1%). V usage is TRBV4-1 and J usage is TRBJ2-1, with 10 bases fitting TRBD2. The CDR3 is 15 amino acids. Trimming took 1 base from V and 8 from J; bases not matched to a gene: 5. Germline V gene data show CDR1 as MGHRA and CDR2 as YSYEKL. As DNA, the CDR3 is TGCGCCAGCAGCCAAGGAGCGGGGGGGCTCGATGAGCAGTTCTTC. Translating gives CASSQGAGGLDEQFF.

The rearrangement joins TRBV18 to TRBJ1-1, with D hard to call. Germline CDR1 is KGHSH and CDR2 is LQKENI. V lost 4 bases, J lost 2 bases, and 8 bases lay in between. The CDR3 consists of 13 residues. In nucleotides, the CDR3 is TGTGCCAGCTCACGGGCAGCTAACACTGAAGCTTTCTTT. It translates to CASSRAANTEAFF.

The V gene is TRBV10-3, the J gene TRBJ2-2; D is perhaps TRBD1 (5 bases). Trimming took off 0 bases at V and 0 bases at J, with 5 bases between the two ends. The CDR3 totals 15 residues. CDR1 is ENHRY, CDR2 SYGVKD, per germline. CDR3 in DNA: TGTGCCATCAGTGAGTCAGGGGCGAACACCGGGGAGCTGTTTTTT. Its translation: CAISESGANTGELFF.

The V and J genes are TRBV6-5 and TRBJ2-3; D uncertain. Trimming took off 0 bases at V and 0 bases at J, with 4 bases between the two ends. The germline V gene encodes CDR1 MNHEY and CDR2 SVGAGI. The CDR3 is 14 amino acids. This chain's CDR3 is CASSYSGSTDTQYF. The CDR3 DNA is TGTGCCAGCAGTTACTCTGGCAGCACAGATACGCAGTATTTT.

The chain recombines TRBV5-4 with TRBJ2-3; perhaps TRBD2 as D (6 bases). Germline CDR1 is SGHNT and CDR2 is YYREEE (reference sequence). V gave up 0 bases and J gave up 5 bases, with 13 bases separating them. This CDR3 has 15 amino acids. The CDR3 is CASSLGGGNVDTQYF. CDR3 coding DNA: TGTGCCAGCAGCTTGGGGGGCGGGAACGTAGATACGCAGTATTTT.

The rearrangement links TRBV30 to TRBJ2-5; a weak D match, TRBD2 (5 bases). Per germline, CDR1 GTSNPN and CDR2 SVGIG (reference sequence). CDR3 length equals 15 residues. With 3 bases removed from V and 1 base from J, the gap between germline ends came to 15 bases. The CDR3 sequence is CAWSGVSAVQETQYF. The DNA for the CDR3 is TGTGCCTGGAGCGGGGTTTCTGCGGTCCAAGAGACCCAGTACTTC.

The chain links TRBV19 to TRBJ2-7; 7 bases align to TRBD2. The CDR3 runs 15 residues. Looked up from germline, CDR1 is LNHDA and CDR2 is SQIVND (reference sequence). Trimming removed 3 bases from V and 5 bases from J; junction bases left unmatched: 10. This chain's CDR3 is CASSINGGSIHEQYF. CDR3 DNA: TGTGCCAGTAGTATTAATGGCGGGAGCATCCACGAGCAGTACTTC.

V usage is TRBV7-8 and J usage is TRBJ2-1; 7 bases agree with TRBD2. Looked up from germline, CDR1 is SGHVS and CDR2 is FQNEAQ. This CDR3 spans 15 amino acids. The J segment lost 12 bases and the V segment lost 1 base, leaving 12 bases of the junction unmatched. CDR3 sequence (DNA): TGTGCCAGCAGCTTAGTCGCGGGAGCGCGCTTTTCGCAGTTCTTC. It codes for CASSLVAGARFSQFF.

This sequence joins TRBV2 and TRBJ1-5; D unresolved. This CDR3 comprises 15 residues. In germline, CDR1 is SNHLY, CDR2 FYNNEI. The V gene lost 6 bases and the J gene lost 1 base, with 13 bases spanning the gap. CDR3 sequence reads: CASRGPRRSNQPQHF. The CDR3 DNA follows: TGTGCCAGCAGAGGACCGAGGAGGAGCAATCAGCCCCAGCATTTT.

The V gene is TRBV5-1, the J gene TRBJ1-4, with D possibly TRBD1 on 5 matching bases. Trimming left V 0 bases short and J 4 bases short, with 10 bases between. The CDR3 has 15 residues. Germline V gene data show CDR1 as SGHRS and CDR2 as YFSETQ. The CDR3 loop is CASSLVGTLNEKLFF. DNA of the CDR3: TGCGCCAGCAGCTTGGTAGGGACTCTTAATGAAAAACTGTTTTTT.

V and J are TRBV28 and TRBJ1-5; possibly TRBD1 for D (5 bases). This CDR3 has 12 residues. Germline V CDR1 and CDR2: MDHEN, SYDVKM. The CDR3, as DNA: TGTACTACTGGACAAGTCAATCAGCCCCAGCATTTT. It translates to CTTGQVNQPQHF. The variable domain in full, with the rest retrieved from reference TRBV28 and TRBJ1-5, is DVKVTQSSRYLVKRTGEKVFLECVQDMDHENMFWYRQDPGLGLRLIYFSYDVKMKEKGDIPEGYSVSREKKERFSLILESASTNQTSMYLCTTGQVNQPQHFGDGTRLSIL.

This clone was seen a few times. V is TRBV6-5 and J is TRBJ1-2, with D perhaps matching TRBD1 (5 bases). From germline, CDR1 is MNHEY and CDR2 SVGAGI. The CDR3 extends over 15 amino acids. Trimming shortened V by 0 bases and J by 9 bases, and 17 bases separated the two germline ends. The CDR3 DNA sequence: TGTGCCAGCAGTTACTCCCCCCAGCTCGGGGGACGCTACACCTTC. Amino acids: CASSYSPQLGGRYTF.

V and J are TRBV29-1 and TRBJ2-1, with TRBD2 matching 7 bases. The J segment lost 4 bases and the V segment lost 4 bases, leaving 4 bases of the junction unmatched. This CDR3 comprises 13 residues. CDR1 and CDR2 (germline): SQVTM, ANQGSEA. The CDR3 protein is CSVGTSLYNEQFF. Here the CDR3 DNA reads TGCAGCGTTGGGACTAGTTTGTACAATGAGCAGTTCTTC.

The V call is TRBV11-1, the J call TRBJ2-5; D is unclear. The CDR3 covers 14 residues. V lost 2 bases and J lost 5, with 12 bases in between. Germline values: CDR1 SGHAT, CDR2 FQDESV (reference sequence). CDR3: CASSLSSGWETQYF. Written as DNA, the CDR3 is TGTGCCAGCAGCTTATCGTCGGGTTGGGAGACCCAGTACTTC.

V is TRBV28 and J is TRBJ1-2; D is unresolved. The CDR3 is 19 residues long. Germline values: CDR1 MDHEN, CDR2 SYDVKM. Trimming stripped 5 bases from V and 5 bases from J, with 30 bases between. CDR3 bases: TGTGCCAGCAGTCCCCCTTCCCCAAGCGGGTCCGAGGGAGGGTATGGCTACACCTTC. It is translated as CASSPPSPSGSEGGYGYTF.

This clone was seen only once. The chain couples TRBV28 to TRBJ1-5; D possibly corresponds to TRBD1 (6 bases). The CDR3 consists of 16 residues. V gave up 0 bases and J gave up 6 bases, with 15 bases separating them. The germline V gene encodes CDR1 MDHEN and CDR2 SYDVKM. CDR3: CASSLWLSRGGQPQHF. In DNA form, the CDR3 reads TGTGCCAGCAGTTTATGGTTGAGCAGGGGTGGTCAGCCCCAGCATTTT.